The rows below give T cell receptor beta chains drawn from one sample of a study of metastatic and nonmetastatic thyroid tumors. From the PCR reads, TCRdb re-called clones with MiXCR. The sample yields 30,000 or so clones, around 7% seen once. The sequencing input was blood. The receptors originated from a female donor with papillary thyroid cancer or a benign thyroid nodule (not recorded which). Some clones in this sample may be carry-over from other donors' samples. Each CDR3 is given with its conserved first and last residue. D genes are given only for firm matches. Clone size is given for some rows only: seen once, a few or many times, or a class if the clone is expanded.

v_gene	len	j_gene	abundance	d_gene	CDR3nt	CDR3aa
TRBV6-5	16	TRBJ2-1	many	TRBD2	TGTGCCAGCAGTTACTCGACTAGCGCGTACTACAACGAGCAGTTCTTC	CASSYSTSAYYNEQFF
TRBV28	12	TRBJ1-2	many	.	TGTGCCAGCAGTTTTGGAGGGAGCGGCTACACCTTC	CASSFGGSGYTF
TRBV18	14	TRBJ1-1	many	.	TGTGCCAGCTCACCACCCTCGGTGAACACTGAAGCTTTCTTT	CASSPPSVNTEAFF
TRBV3-1	12	TRBJ1-2	many	.	TGTGCCAGCAGCCAGGGGGGCTATGGCTACACCTTC	CASSQGGYGYTF
TRBV9	14	TRBJ1-6	many	.	TGTGCCAGCAGCGCCGCCCGCAGTGGATCACCCCTCCACTTT	CASSAARSGSPLHF
TRBV7-8	17	TRBJ2-6	many	.	TGTGCCAGCACCTATGGGGCGGATAGCTCTGGGGCCAACGTCCTGACTTTC	CASTYGADSSGANVLTF
TRBV11-2	16	TRBJ1-2	many	TRBD1	TGTGCCAGCAGCTTCGGACAGGGGGTAGGCAACTATGGCTACACCTTC	CASSFGQGVGNYGYTF
TRBV3-1	14	TRBJ1-1	many	TRBD1	TGTGCCAGCACCATGACAGGGAGGGACGCTGAAGCTTTCTTT	CASTMTGRDAEAFF
TRBV7-9	15	TRBJ2-7	many	.	TGTGCCAGCAGCCCAGGTGGGGGTGCTACCTACGAGCAGTACTTC	CASSPGGGATYEQYF
TRBV6-5	18	TRBJ2-1	many	TRBD2	TGTGCCAGCAGTTACTCGATCTTCCCGGGACTAGCGGGACCTAAGCAGTTCTTC	CASSYSIFPGLAGPKQFF
TRBV6-1	14	TRBJ2-7	many	TRBD1	TGTGCCAGCAGCCTACAGGGGGCCACCTACGAGCAGTACTTC	CASSLQGATYEQYF
TRBV4-3	17	TRBJ2-6	many	TRBD1	TGCGCCAGCAGTCGGGACAGGCTCCTCTCTGGGGCCAACGTCCTGACTTTC	CASSRDRLLSGANVLTF
TRBV28	19	TRBJ2-1	many	TRBD2	TGTGCCAGCAGTGCGGGACTAGCGGGAGAAACTCGATGGAACAATGAGCAGTTCTTC	CASSAGLAGETRWNNEQFF
TRBV11-2	15	TRBJ2-3	many	TRBD2	TGTGCCAGCCGGACTAGCGGGAGGGGCACAGATACGCAGTATTTT	CASRTSGRGTDTQYF
TRBV13	13	TRBJ2-5	many	.	TGTGCCAGCAAGGAGGGGGCCCAAGAGACCCAGTACTTC	CASKEGAQETQYF
TRBV20-1	14	TRBJ1-2	many	.	TGCAGTGCTATCCCCGTAGGAGGGGCCTATGGCTACACCTTC	CSAIPVGGAYGYTF
TRBV5-4	16	TRBJ2-3	many	TRBD2	TGTGCCAGCAGCTCAGTTCTTAGCGGGGGGACAGATACGCAGTATTTT	CASSSVLSGGTDTQYF
TRBV27	17	TRBJ2-3	many	.	TGTGCCAGCAGTTTTGGTAGGGCTTCCGATAGCACAGATACGCAGTATTTT	CASSFGRASDSTDTQYF
TRBV20-1	14	TRBJ2-1	many	.	TGCAGTGCGACTCGCAGGGTCCCCTACAATGAGCAGTTCTTC	CSATRRVPYNEQFF
TRBV6-4	14	TRBJ2-3	many	TRBD1	TGTGCCAGCAGCGGACAGGGGAGTACAGATACGCAGTATTTT	CASSGQGSTDTQYF
TRBV27	19	TRBJ2-7	many	TRBD2	TGTGCCAGCAGTTTCCCTTGGACTGGGAGCGGGGGAAGCTCCTACGAGCAGTACTTC	CASSFPWTGSGGSSYEQYF
TRBV10-3	14	TRBJ1-1	few	.	TGTGCCATCACCATTGGACAGCAGAACACTGAGGCTTTCTTT	CAITIGQQNTEAFF
TRBV2	14	TRBJ2-5	many	TRBD2	TGTGCCAGCAGCCGGAGCGGGAACCAAGAGACCCAGTACTTC	CASSRSGNQETQYF
TRBV5-1	15	TRBJ1-2	many	.	TGCGCCAGCAGCTGGGCGGGGGATGCAAACTATGGCTACACCTTC	CASSWAGDANYGYTF
TRBV19	14	TRBJ2-7	many	TRBD1	TGTGCCAGTAGGAGGGACAGGGATACCTACGAGCAGTACTTC	CASRRDRDTYEQYF
TRBV12-3/TRBV12-4	14	TRBJ1-6	medium-sized	TRBD1	TGTGCCAGCAGTCTACAGGGGCCCGGACTACCCCTCCACTTT	CASSLQGPGLPLHF
TRBV7-3	15	TRBJ2-1	medium-sized	.	TGTGCCAGCAGCAACCGGGACTCTGGATTCAGTGAGCAGTTCTTC	CASSNRDSGFSEQFF
TRBV20-1	12	TRBJ2-7	many	.	TGCAGTGACGGAGAGAATGGGACCAGACAGTACTTC	CSDGENGTRQYF
TRBV27	16	TRBJ1-2	many	.	TGTGCCAGCAGGGCGCAGTTGGCAGGGGCTAACTATGGCTACACCTTC	CASRAQLAGANYGYTF
TRBV5-6	15	TRBJ2-7	many	TRBD2	TGTGCCAGCAGCTCGAGCGGGAGGTACACCTACGAGCAGTACTTC	CASSSSGRYTYEQYF
TRBV19	14	TRBJ1-3	many	.	TGTGCCAGTAGTGTCCGGGGCTCTGGAAACACCATATATTTT	CASSVRGSGNTIYF
TRBV19	15	TRBJ1-4	many	.	TGTGCCAGTAGGGAGTGGACTTCAACTAATGAAAAACTGTTTTTT	CASREWTSTNEKLFF
TRBV4-1	19	TRBJ1-1	many	TRBD1	TGCGCCAGCAGCCAAGATTTGGGGACAGGGACCTATGCGAACACTGAAGCTTTCTTT	CASSQDLGTGTYANTEAFF
TRBV6-1	15	TRBJ1-5	many	.	TGTGCCAGCAGTCCTAGGAAAGACAGCAATCAGCCCCAGCATTTT	CASSPRKDSNQPQHF
TRBV10-3	11	TRBJ1-2	many	.	TGTGCCATCAGTGAGTCGGTTGGCTACACCTTC	CAISESVGYTF
TRBV7-9	14	TRBJ2-1	many	.	TGTGCCAGCAGCTTAGGGTTAGGGGGAGAAGAGCAGTTCTTC	CASSLGLGGEEQFF
TRBV9	11	TRBJ2-5	many	.	TGTGCCAGCGGAACCGGGGGGACCCAGTACTTC	CASGTGGTQYF
TRBV29-1	16	TRBJ1-2	many	TRBD1	TGCAGCGTTGACGCGGGGGGACAGGGGGCAAACTATGGCTACACCTTC	CSVDAGGQGANYGYTF
TRBV7-2	14	TRBJ1-1	.	.	TGTGCCAGCAGCTCCATCCCAAGGGTTTCTGAAGCTTTCTTT	CASSSIPRVSEAFF
TRBV5-1	16	TRBJ2-1	many	TRBD1	TGCGCCAGCAGCACGCGCGGGACAGGCTCCTACAATGAGCAGTTCTTC	CASSTRGTGSYNEQFF
TRBV7-9	16	TRBJ1-6	many	.	TGTGCCAGCAGCTTATCGTTCGGGGTGGGGAATTCACCCCTCCACTTT	CASSLSFGVGNSPLHF
TRBV7-6	16	TRBJ2-5	many	TRBD2	TGTGCCAGCAGCCCCTTGTCAAGCGGGAGGGCGGAGACCCAGTACTTC	CASSPLSSGRAETQYF
TRBV2	15	TRBJ1-3	many	TRBD1	TGTGCCAGCAACCGACAGGGGGCGCGAGGAAACACCATATATTTT	CASNRQGARGNTIYF
TRBV28	14	TRBJ1-4	many	TRBD1	TGTGCCAGCAGTCCCCCAGGGACAGGGAGGAAACTGTTTTTT	CASSPPGTGRKLFF
TRBV15	16	TRBJ2-7	many	.	TGTGCCACCAGCAGAGAAGGATTGGACTACCCCTACGAGCAGTACTTC	CATSREGLDYPYEQYF
TRBV19	15	TRBJ1-2	many	.	TGTGCCAGTAGTATACCCCGCGGGGATAACTATGGCTACACCTTC	CASSIPRGDNYGYTF
TRBV20-1	15	TRBJ2-5	many	.	TGCAGTGTACGAGGGGGGGTGGCGCGCCAAGAGACCCAGTACTTC	CSVRGGVARQETQYF
TRBV2	13	TRBJ1-5	.	.	TGTGCCAGCATGGAAGGTGTCAATCAGCCCCAGCATTTT	CASMEGVNQPQHF
TRBV3-1	14	TRBJ2-7	many	TRBD2	TGTGCCAGCAGCCTAGCGGGGGGGACCTACGAGCAGTACTTC	CASSLAGGTYEQYF
TRBV7-6	14	TRBJ2-4	many	TRBD1	TGTGCCAGCAGCTTAGGCAGGGGGCTAAACATTCAGTACTTC	CASSLGRGLNIQYF
TRBV28	15	TRBJ2-7	few	TRBD1	TGTGCCAGCAGTTTATCCAGGACAGGAACGAGCGAGCAGTACTTC	CASSLSRTGTSEQYF
TRBV20-1	14	TRBJ2-7	many	TRBD2	TGCAGTGCTTCTCCGACTAGCGGGAGCTACGAGCAGTACTTC	CSASPTSGSYEQYF
TRBV4-3	18	TRBJ1-3	many	.	TGCGCCAGCAGCCAAGGCGGCGCCGGGACCGACTCTGGAAACACCATATATTTT	CASSQGGAGTDSGNTIYF